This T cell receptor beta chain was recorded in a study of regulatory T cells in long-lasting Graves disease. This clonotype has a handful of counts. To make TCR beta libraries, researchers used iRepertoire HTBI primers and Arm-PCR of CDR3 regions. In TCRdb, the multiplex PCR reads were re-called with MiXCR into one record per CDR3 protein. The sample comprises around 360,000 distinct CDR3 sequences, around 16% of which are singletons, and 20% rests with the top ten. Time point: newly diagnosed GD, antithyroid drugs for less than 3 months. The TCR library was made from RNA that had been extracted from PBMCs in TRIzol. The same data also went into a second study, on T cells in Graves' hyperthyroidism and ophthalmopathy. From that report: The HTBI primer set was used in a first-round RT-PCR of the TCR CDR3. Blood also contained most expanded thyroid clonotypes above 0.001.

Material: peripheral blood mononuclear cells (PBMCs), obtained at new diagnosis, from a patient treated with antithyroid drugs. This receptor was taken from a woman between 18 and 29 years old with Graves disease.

The CDR3 DNA is TGCAGTGCCGTCCTCCGGAGTGCGGCCAATGAGCAGTTCTTC. It codes for CSAVLRSAANEQFF. This chain connects TRBV20-1 to TRBJ2-1, with unresolved D. V lost 6 bases, J lost 6 bases, and 18 bases lay in between. The CDR3 contains 14 residues. The germline V gene has CDR1 DFQATT and CDR2 SNEGSKA (reference sequence).